A single sample is the source of the 10 T cell receptor beta chains below, sequenced in a study of radiation and T cells in renal cell carcinoma. The table came from immunoSEQ multiplex PCR; TCRdb's copy has only in-frame clones and leaves some out. The table has 150,000 to 190,000 clones, 87% seen once. The sample's time point: blood 2 weeks post-SBRT. Treatment: 15 Gy SBRT to primary tumor, nephrectomy 4 weeks later. The sample in question was blood, obtained from a patient whose treatment included radiotherapy and nephrectomy. The receptors were sampled from a woman aged 50 to 60 with renal cell carcinoma.

The chain employs TRBV30 and TRBJ1-4, with 7 bases aligning to TRBD1. The J segment lost 8 bases and the V segment lost 0 bases, leaving 6 bases of the junction unmatched. CDR1 is GTSNPN, CDR2 SVGIG, per germline (reference sequence). The CDR3 runs 14 residues. The CDR3 nucleotides read TGTGCCTGGAGTGTAGGGACAGCCGCCGAAAAACTGTTTTTT. Protein sequence: CAWSVGTAAEKLFF.

This chain joins TRBV10-1 and TRBJ2-7; 8 bases agree with TRBD2. Germline trimming cut 6 bases from V and 0 bases from J; bases unmatched to any gene: 1. Germline loops: CDR1 WNHNN, CDR2 SYGVQD (reference sequence). This CDR3 comprises 13 residues. The CDR3 sequence is CASSSGSSYEQYF. The CDR3 DNA sequence: TGCGCCAGCAGCAGCGGGAGCTCCTACGAGCAGTACTTC.

In DNA, the CDR3 is TGCGCCAGCAGCCAACGCGGGGGGGCCGTCTCCGAGCAGTACTTC. This sequence encodes CASSQRGGAVSEQYF. The J gene is TRBJ2-7, the V gene TRBV5-1, with TRBD2 matching 9 bases. Germline-derived CDR1 and CDR2 are SGHRS and YFSETQ. Trimming at V came to 4 bases and at J to 6 bases, leaving 11 bases not matched to a gene. The CDR3 contains 15 residues. Combining the CDR3 with reference TRBV5-1 and TRBJ2-7 gives the whole variable domain KAGVTQTPRYLIKTRGQQVTLSCSPISGHRSVSWYQQTPGQGLQFLFEYFSETQRNKGNFPGRFSGRQFSNSRSEMNVSTLELGDSALYLCASSQRGGAVSEQYFGPGTRLTVT.

This clone was detected many times. The J gene is TRBJ1-4, the V gene TRBV9; no clear D gene. The CDR3 length is 14 residues. Germline CDR1 is SGDLS and CDR2 is YYNGEE. V lost 4 bases and J 5 bases, leaving 12 bases between the germline ends. This CDR3 is CASSPRDHNEKLFF. In DNA form, the CDR3 reads TGTGCCAGCAGCCCCCGGGATCACAATGAAAAACTGTTTTTT.

The chain has TRBV5-1 and TRBJ1-4; the match to TRBD1 covers 9 bases. The CDR3 loop spans 15 amino acids. Germline V CDR1 and CDR2: SGHRS, YFSETQ. The V gene end was trimmed by 2 bases and the J gene end by 8 bases; junction bases not matched to a gene: 7. The CDR3, as DNA: TGCGCCAGCAGCTTTGTGGGACAGGGAGAGGAAAAACTGTTTTTT. This gives the protein CASSFVGQGEEKLFF.

The rearrangement links TRBV19 to TRBJ1-5; no definite D call. V lost 4 bases, J lost 9 bases, and 10 bases lay in between. The CDR3 length is 12 residues. Germline CDR1 LNHDA, CDR2 SQIVND (reference sequence). The CDR3 nucleotides are TGTGCCAGTAGTACTCCGGCGGCGCCCCAGCATTTT. It yields the protein CASSTPAAPQHF.

The chain is built from TRBV9 and TRBJ2-1; the D is unclear. Germline values: CDR1 SGDLS, CDR2 YYNGEE. V lost 0 bases and J 0 bases, leaving 7 bases between the germline ends. The CDR3 is 15 amino acids. CDR3 DNA: TGTGCCAGCAGCGTAGAGGTCTTCTCCTACAATGAGCAGTTCTTC. Translating gives CASSVEVFSYNEQFF.

The chain carries TRBV19 and TRBJ1-6, with TRBD1 matching over 9 bases. The germline CDR1 and CDR2 sequences are LNHDA and SQIVND (reference sequence). V lost 2 bases to trimming and J lost 7 bases; unmatched junction nucleotides: 6. The CDR3 spans 16 residues. Here the CDR3 reads CASSILNRGPNSPLHF. CDR3 bases: TGTGCCAGTAGTATACTCAACAGGGGGCCCAATTCACCCCTCCACTTT. The full variable domain, its missing parts supplied by reference TRBV19 and TRBJ1-6, is DGGITQSPKYLFRKEGQNVTLSCEQNLNHDAMYWYRQDPGQGLRLIYYSQIVNDFQKGDIAEGYSVSREKKESFPLTVTSAQKNPTAFYLCASSILNRGPNSPLHFGNGTRLTVT.

The genes are TRBV5-6 and TRBJ2-4; TRBD2 might be the D (6 bases). V shed 3 bases and J shed 8 bases, with 15 bases lying between them. Germline CDR1 SGHDT, CDR2 YYEEEE. This CDR3 comprises 14 residues. The CDR3 spells CASSSSGRADIQYF. The CDR3 nucleotides are TGTGCCAGCAGCTCCAGCGGGCGGGCAGACATTCAGTACTTC.

The genes are TRBV6-5 and TRBJ1-1; no firm D call. The CDR3 runs 12 residues. Trimming took off 5 bases at V and 5 bases at J, with 9 bases between the two ends. Germline CDR1 reads MNHEY; CDR2 reads SVGAGI. CDR3 residues: CASSPLGTEAFF. CDR3 bases: TGTGCCAGCAGTCCCTTAGGGACTGAAGCTTTCTTT.